This T cell receptor (beta chain) is from a study of breast tumors, draining lymph nodes, adjacent tissues. General study points: Most tumor T cells seemingly derive from lymph node, then expand in tumor. Tumors had less TCR diversity than lymph nodes, more than nontumor tissue.

V was clipped by 5 bases and J by 0 bases, with 14 bases between them. The CDR3 contains 16 residues. Breast cancer patients provided tissue from their axillary draining lymph nodes. In its sample, this clonotype was seen many times. The antigen remains unidentified. TCRdb redid the calling of the multiplex PCR reads with MiXCR, one entry per CDR3 protein. Of under 350,000 distinct CDR3 sequences in the sample, about 33% were seen once. The receptor's source is a female donor with breast cancer. Some clones in this sample may be carry-over from other donors' samples. Sequencing input: axillary lymph node tissue. This chain joins TRBV12-3 or TRBV12-4 and TRBJ2-1, with D perhaps TRBD1 (6 bases). The CDR3 DNA reads TGTGCCAGCAGTCCAGACAGGCGGAGCTCCTACAATGAGCAGTTCTTC. It codes for CASSPDRRSSYNEQFF.